The sequence of this T cell receptor (beta chain) was determined in a study of neurological immune-mediated disorders. Looking at the study overall: Multiple sclerosis patients (n of about 35) included roughly 30 with relapsing-remitting and 3 with secondary progressive disease. Study outcomes and limitations: No CDR3 amino acid sequences recurred among expanded clones across subjects, suggesting private repertoires in all groups.

Between the trimmed V and J ends, which lost 0 bases and 3 bases, there was a span of 11 bases. This CDR3 spans 15 amino acids. CDR1 DFQATT and CDR2 SNEGSKA come from the germline V gene (reference sequence). Each CDR3 protein gets one entry after TCRdb re-called the 5' RACE reads with MiXCR. The sample yields under 80,000 distinct CDR3 sequences, roughly 4.8% seen once. This clonotype was observed at least ten times. Its cognate antigen is unknown. Sequenced sample: PBMCs. The rearrangement joins TRBV20-1 to TRBJ1-4; tentatively, D is TRBD1 (6 bases). The TCR comes from a woman between 50 and 59 years old with multiple sclerosis. CDR3 protein: CSARDHRVANEKLFF. CDR3 nucleotide sequence: TGCAGTGCTAGAGATCACAGGGTAGCTAATGAAAAACTGTTTTTT.